This TCR beta chain was recorded in a study of blood T cell repertoires in COVID-19. Profiled with immunoSEQ multiplex PCR; TCRdb holds only in-frame clones, not every one. The sample includes 180,000 or so clones, around 85% of them seen just once. The V and J ends lost 4 bases and 4 bases, in that order; junction bases with no gene match: 18. CDR1 is SGHDN and CDR2 is FVKESK in the germline V gene. The CDR3 is 19 residues long. The source is a man in his sixties with acute or convalescent COVID-19. The sample consisted of peripheral blood. This chain links TRBV14 with TRBJ1-2, with 10 bases fitting TRBD1. CDR3 coding DNA: TGTGCCAGCAGCCCCTGGATCAAGGGGAGACAGGGGGCTTCCTATGGCTACACCTTC. This translates into CASSPWIKGRQGASYGYTF.